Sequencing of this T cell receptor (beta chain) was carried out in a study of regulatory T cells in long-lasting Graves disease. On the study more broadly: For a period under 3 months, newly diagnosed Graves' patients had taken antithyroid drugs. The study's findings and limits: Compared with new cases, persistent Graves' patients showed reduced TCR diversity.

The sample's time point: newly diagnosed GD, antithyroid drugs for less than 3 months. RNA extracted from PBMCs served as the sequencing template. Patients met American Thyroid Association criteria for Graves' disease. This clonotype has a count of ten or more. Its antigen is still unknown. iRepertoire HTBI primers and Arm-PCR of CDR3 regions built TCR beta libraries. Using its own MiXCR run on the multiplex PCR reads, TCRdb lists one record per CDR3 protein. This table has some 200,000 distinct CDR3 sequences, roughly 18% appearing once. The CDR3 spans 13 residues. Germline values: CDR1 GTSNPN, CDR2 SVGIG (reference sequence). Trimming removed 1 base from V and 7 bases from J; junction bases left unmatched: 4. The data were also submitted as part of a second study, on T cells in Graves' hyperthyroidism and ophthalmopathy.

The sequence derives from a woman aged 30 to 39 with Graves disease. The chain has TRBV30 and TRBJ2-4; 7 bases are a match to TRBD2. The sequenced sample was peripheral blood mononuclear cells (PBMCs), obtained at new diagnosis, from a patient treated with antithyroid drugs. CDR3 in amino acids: CAWSEDGRNIQYF. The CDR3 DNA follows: TGTGCCTGGAGTGAAGACGGGAGGAACATTCAGTACTTC. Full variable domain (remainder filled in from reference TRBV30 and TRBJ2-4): SQTIHQWPATLVQPVGSPLSLECTVEGTSNPNLYWYRQAAGRGLQLLFYSVGIGQISSEVPQNLSASRPQDRQFILSSKKLLLSDSGFYLCAWSEDGRNIQYFGAGTRLSVL.